Listed below are T cell receptor beta chains from one sample, sequenced in a study of response to subunit inactivated influenza vaccine. TCRdb fed the RT-PCR reads into MiXCR, producing one record per CDR3 protein. The table shows a few hundred thousand distinct CDR3 sequences, with 20% to 25% occurring only once. Sequences were derived from PBMCs from blood, sampled less than 22 months after vaccination. The receptor set was obtained from a man between 50 and 70 years old who received an inactivated influenza vaccine. CDR3s include the opening cysteine and the closing phenylalanine or tryptophan. D genes are given only for firm matches. The size entry is marked missing in some rows and otherwise reads once, few, many or a size class.

>TRBV28|NA|NA|TRBJ2-7
CASRSKGGVYEQYF
TGTGCCAGCAGATCCAAAGGGGGGGTCTACGAGCAGTACTTC
>TRBV7-2|NA|few|TRBJ2-2
CASSLWRGLNTGELFF
TGTGCCAGCAGCTTATGGAGGGGCCTGAACACCGGGGAGCTGTTTTTT
>TRBV7-2|TRBD1|NA|TRBJ1-2
CASSSTGGGRGNYGYTF
TGTGCCAGCAGCTCCACAGGGGGCGGTCGGGGTAACTATGGCTACACCTTC
>TRBV5-4|TRBD1|NA|TRBJ1-1
CASSETGGWNTEAFF
TGTGCCAGCAGCGAGACAGGGGGCTGGAACACTGAAGCTTTCTTT
>TRBV6-5|NA|NA|TRBJ1-1
CASSYHRRGAVNTEAFF
TGTGCCAGCAGTTACCACAGACGAGGGGCGGTGAACACTGAAGCTTTCTTT
>TRBV10-3|TRBD1|many|TRBJ1-5
CAISEGAGTGHLPQHF
TGTGCCATCAGTGAGGGCGCCGGGACAGGACACCTGCCCCAGCATTTT
>TRBV20-1|NA|NA|TRBJ1-5
CSASGQAFNQPQHF
TGCAGTGCTAGCGGCCAGGCTTTCAATCAGCCCCAGCATTTT
>TRBV4-3|NA|few|TRBJ2-7
CASSSIFVRGAYEQYF
TGCGCCAGCAGCTCAATTTTCGTTAGGGGCGCCTACGAGCAGTACTTC
>TRBV20-1|NA|NA|TRBJ1-1
CSAIGPGAGTEAFF
TGCAGTGCTATAGGTCCGGGGGCTGGCACTGAAGCTTTCTTT
>TRBV6-1|NA|NA|TRBJ2-4
CASSEGEGALASYF
TGTGCCAGCAGTGAAGGGGAGGGGGCTTTGGCCTCTTACTTC
>TRBV2|NA|NA|TRBJ2-1
CASVSLANEQFF
TGTGCCAGCGTGTCCTTAGCGAATGAGCAGTTCTTC
>TRBV29-1|NA|NA|TRBJ1-4
CSVGDTYNEKLFF
TGCAGCGTTGGGGACACGTATAATGAAAAACTGTTTTTT
>TRBV12-3/TRBV12-4|TRBD1|many|TRBJ2-3
CASSLSWGQGAKTSTDTQYF
TGTGCCAGCAGTTTAAGCTGGGGGCAGGGGGCTAAAACTAGCACAGATACGCAGTATTTT
>TRBV15|NA|NA|TRBJ2-1
CATSRSDRAYNEQFF
TGTGCCACCAGCAGATCGGACAGAGCCTACAATGAGCAGTTCTTC